The text below deals with one TCR beta chain. What it recognizes is unknown. Using immunoSEQ multiplex PCR, the repertoire was profiled, and TCRdb retains in-frame clones only, with some absent. The top ten hold roughly an eighth of the sample, which has under 25,000 clones, under 80% seen once. Germline CDR1 reads MDHEN; CDR2 reads SYDVKM. The junction had 6 bases not matched to a gene; V was cut back by 1 base and J by 0 bases. The CDR3 length is 17 residues. This sample was included in a study of CD4 T cells in relation to SARS-CoV-2 and coronaviruses. The unexposed donors gave CD4+ T cells in about 2011-2018, prior to COVID-19. After less than 11 days of culture, CD4+ T cells were isolated.

Sequencing used CD4+ T cells from PBMCs, cultured in vitro. This TCR came from a human donor in good health. V is TRBV28 and J is TRBJ1-1, with TRBD1 matching over 9 bases. CDR3 residues: CASSLLGQGLVNTEAFF. DNA for the CDR3: TGTGCCAGCAGTTTATTGGGACAGGGTTTGGTGAACACTGAAGCTTTCTTT.